This TCR beta chain is from a study of shared clonotypes between healthy human individuals. The V gene's germline CDR1 is SQVTM and CDR2 ANQGSEA. V lost 0 bases and J lost 9; bases outside the gene matches: 8. CDR3 length equals 16 residues. Measured with immunoSEQ multiplex PCR; TCRdb has only the in-frame clones, and not every one. This table has over a million clones, about four fifths appearing once. The sequenced sample was memory CD4+ T cells from PBMCs. The subset denotes: CD45RA-negative fraction. This TCR was sampled from a man between 18 and 35 years old in good health. Some clones in this sample may be carry-over from other donors' samples. The V gene is TRBV29-1, the J gene TRBJ2-6, with TRBD1 identical over 10 bases. CDR3 DNA: TGCAGCGTTGAAGACCCGCCGGGACAGGGGTTCAACGTCCTGACTTTC. It is translated as CSVEDPPGQGFNVLTF.